This T cell receptor beta chain appears in the sequencing data of a study of vaccination and CD4 T cells after COVID-19. Study-wide context: The cells were exposed to overlapping spike peptides originating from SARS-CoV-2, HCoV-NL63, HCoV-OC43 and HCoV-229E for stimulation.

Oncomine TCR Beta short-read sequencing was applied to DNA from cultured CD4+ T cells. The template was genomic DNA from cultured CD4+ T cells. Via MiXCR, TCRdb re-called the PCR reads, giving one row per CDR3 protein. This table holds nearly 4,500 distinct CDR3 sequences, around 26% found once. This sample's treatment: roughly ten-day PBMC culture with coronavirus spike peptide pools or control peptides (ViraFEST assay). During the years 2011-2018, before the COVID-19 pandemic, the unexposed donor's CD4+ T cells were collected. Isolation of CD4+ T cells by negative selection took place after 9 to 11 days of culture. This clonotype was counted only a few times. The target antigen is unknown. Per the germline V gene, CDR1 is SQVTM and CDR2 is ANQGSEA. V was pared by 1 base and J by 0 bases, with 5 bases of the junction left unmatched. CDR3 size: 19 residues.

The TCR originated in a human donor in good health. The chain recombines TRBV29-1 with TRBJ2-6, with 14 bases identical to TRBD2. Material: CD4+ T cells from blood, cultured in vitro. CDR3 in amino acids: CSVEGLAGGSSSGANVLTF. CDR3 nucleotides: TGCAGCGTTGAAGGACTAGCGGGGGGGTCGAGCTCTGGGGCCAACGTCCTGACTTTC.